One sample yielded the 19 T cell receptor beta chains listed below, sequenced in a study of T cell repertoires in cytomegalovirus infection. The antigens these receptors bind are not known. TCRdb re-derived calls from the reads in MiXCR, one entry per CDR3 protein. The table lists about 900,000 distinct CDR3 sequences, approximately 30% of them singletons. Source: cultured CD8+ T cells from PBMCs, taken from culture after CMV antigen stimulation. These receptors all stem from a human donor in good health (CMV status not recorded). Some clones in this sample may be carry-over from other donors' samples.

Only a few counts were recorded for this clonotype. V and J are TRBV7-9 and TRBJ1-5; D gene uncertain. The ends were cut back, 2 bases at V and 9 bases at J, with 8 bases in the middle. CDR3 length: 12 amino acids. The germline CDR1 and CDR2 sequences are SEHNR and FQNEAQ (reference sequence). The CDR3 DNA reads as TGTGCCAGCAGCTTAAGTCATGGGCCCCAGCATTTT. Translating it yields CASSLSHGPQHF. Full variable domain (rest looked up from reference TRBV7-9 and TRBJ1-5): DTGVSQNPRHKITKRGQNVTFRCDPISEHNRLYWYRQTLGQGPEFLTYFQNEAQLEKSRLLSDRFSAERPKGSFSTLEIQRTEQGDSAMYLCASSLSHGPQHFGDGTRLSIL.

This clonotype came up many times. This chain links TRBV6-1 with TRBJ1-5; D may be TRBD1 (6 bases). CDR3 length: 15 residues. Germline assignment: CDR1 MNHNS and CDR2 SASEGT. V was trimmed by 2 bases and J by 2 bases, leaving 10 bases between them. The CDR3 loop reads CASSELAGGNQPQHF. The CDR3 bases are TGTGCCAGCAGTGAACTGGCAGGGGGCAATCAGCCCCAGCATTTT.

A note on this clonotype: One base away lies a much larger clone, so this may be a sequencing read error. The genes are TRBV4-2 and TRBJ2-1, with D uncertain. The CDR3 has 12 residues. The germline CDR1 and CDR2 sequences are LGHNA and YNFKEQ. The CDR3, as DNA: TGTGCCAGCAGCCAAGAACTAAATGAGCAGATCTTC. The encoded protein is CASSQELNEQIF.

Only a few counts were recorded for this clonotype. The rearrangement uses TRBV7-2 and TRBJ2-5; D possibly uses TRBD1 or TRBD2 (6 bases each). The CDR3 has 16 amino acids. Germline values: CDR1 SGHTA, CDR2 FQGNSA. The V end lost 5 bases, the J end lost 1 base, and 17 bases lay between the germline ends. CDR3 loop: CASSLRGGTPQETQYF. CDR3 coding DNA: TGTGCCAGCAGCCTCCGAGGGGGGACACCCCAAGAGACCCAGTACTTC.

At least ten counts were recorded for this clonotype. The chain carries TRBV7-6 and TRBJ1-1, with D uncertain. The CDR3 has 11 residues. Looked up from germline, CDR1 is SGHVS and CDR2 is FNYEAQ. Trimming pared 6 bases from V and 7 bases from J, leaving 9 bases between. As DNA, the CDR3 is TGTGCCAGCAGTCCCTCTGGTGAAGCTTTCTTT. Translation: CASSPSGEAFF.

The chain uses TRBV14 and TRBJ2-5, with 8 bases aligning to TRBD1. CDR3 length equals 15 residues. The V gene end was trimmed by 3 bases and the J gene end by 4 bases; junction bases not matched to a gene: 7. In germline, CDR1 is SGHDN, CDR2 FVKESK. This chain's CDR3 is CASSHGQGQVETQYF. In nucleotides, the CDR3 is TGTGCCAGCAGCCATGGACAGGGTCAGGTAGAGACCCAGTACTTC.

This clonotype was seen at least ten times. The chain has TRBV4-2 and TRBJ2-7; D may be TRBD2 (5 bases). Germline V CDR1 and CDR2: LGHNA, YNFKEQ. This CDR3 has 14 residues. The V end lost 1 base, the J end lost 1 base, and 8 bases lay between the germline ends. The CDR3 DNA reads as TGTGCCAGCAGCCAAGGAGAGGGATCCTACGAGCAGTACGTC. Translated, it gives CASSQGEGSYEQYV.

This clonotype occurred many times. The rearrangement links TRBV7-2 to TRBJ1-4; 7 bases map to TRBD1. The CDR3 is made up of 16 amino acids. CDR1 is SGHTA and CDR2 is FQGNSA in the germline V gene. Unmatched junction bases numbered 7, after V lost 2 bases and J lost 4 bases. The CDR3 DNA follows: TGTGCCAGCAGCTTACGCCCGGGACAGAGTAATGAAAAACTGTTTTTT. Translation gives CASSLRPGQSNEKLFF. Full variable domain (remainder filled in from reference TRBV7-2 and TRBJ1-4): GAGVSQSPSNKVTEKGKDVELRCDPISGHTALYWYRQSLGQGLEFLIYFQGNSAPDKSGLPSDRFSAERTGGSVSTLTIQRTQQEDSAVYLCASSLRPGQSNEKLFFGSGTQLSVL.

This clonotype was seen only a few times. CDR3 DNA sequence: TGCGCCAGCAGCCCCGCGCGGGGCCGCACCTACGAGCAGTACTTC. Protein: CASSPARGRTYEQYF. The chain recombines TRBV4-1 with TRBJ2-7, with a possible D match to TRBD2 (6 bases). V was pared by 4 bases and J by 2 bases, with 15 bases between. The CDR3 has 15 amino acids. CDR1 is MGHRA and CDR2 is YSYEKL in the germline V gene.

This clonotype was seen more than once but under ten times. The chain carries TRBV6-1 and TRBJ1-2; D is ambiguous. V was shortened by 1 base and J by 1 base, with 19 bases between the two germline ends. This CDR3 is built from 18 residues. Germline assignment: CDR1 MNHNS and CDR2 SASEGT. CDR3 bases: TGTGCCAGCAGTGAAGAATATATAGGAGCAGGCGATAACTATGGCTACACCTTC. Translation: CASSEEYIGAGDNYGYTF.

The J gene is TRBJ1-6, the V gene TRBV6-5, with 8 positions matching TRBD1. J was trimmed by 5 bases and V by 0 bases; bases with no gene match: 6. Germline V gives CDR1 MNHEY, CDR2 SVGAGI. The CDR3 extends over 17 amino acids. CDR3 DNA sequence: TGTGCCAGCAGTTACTCGATAGGACAGGGAGATAATTCACCCCTCCACTTT. As protein: CASSYSIGQGDNSPLHF.

This sequence joins TRBV6-2 or TRBV6-3 and TRBJ2-2; TRBD1 agrees at 7 bases. J lost 0 bases, V lost 7 bases, and 14 bases had no gene match. The V gene's germline CDR1 is MNHEY and CDR2 SVGEGT. CDR3 length: 18 amino acids. Written as DNA, the CDR3 is TGTGCCAGCATTGGGCCTACAGGGGATCGGGCGAACACCGGGGAGCTGTTTTTT. It is translated as CASIGPTGDRANTGELFF.

In nucleotides, the CDR3 is TGCGCCAGCGGCCCAACTAGCGGGGGGACGTACGAGCAGTACTTC. Its protein product is CASGPTSGGTYEQYF. The chain is built from TRBV4-1 and TRBJ2-7; 12 nucleotides match TRBD2. J lost 4 bases, V lost 8 bases, and 9 bases had no gene match. The germline CDR1 and CDR2 sequences are MGHRA and YSYEKL. The CDR3 sequence is 15 residues long.

This clonotype was seen more than once but under ten times. The genes are TRBV12-3 or TRBV12-4 and TRBJ1-5; 8 positions agree with TRBD1. The trim removed 5 bases at V and 4 bases at J, leaving 7 bases unmatched. There are 15 residues in the CDR3. The CDR3, as DNA: TGTGCCAGCAGTATCTCTGACAGGGGAAATCAGCCCCAGCATTTT. This gives the protein CASSISDRGNQPQHF.

V usage is TRBV6-1 and J usage is TRBJ1-1, with D maybe TRBD1 (5 bases). This CDR3 region has 16 residues. Germline-derived CDR1 and CDR2 are MNHNS and SASEGT. With 2 bases removed from V and 5 bases from J, the gap between germline ends came to 18 bases. Here the CDR3 reads CASSEFGGVEQTEAFF. CDR3 nucleotides: TGTGCCAGCAGTGAATTCGGGGGGGTTGAACAAACTGAAGCTTTCTTT.

This clonotype was seen a few times. The genes are TRBV7-9 and TRBJ1-1; weak D call: TRBD1 (6 bases). V was pared by 2 bases and J by 5 bases, with 12 bases between. The germline V gene has CDR1 SEHNR and CDR2 FQNEAQ (reference sequence). CDR3 length: 14 amino acids. CDR3 sequence reads: CASSLSTGWTEAFF. The CDR3 DNA reads as TGTGCCAGCAGCTTAAGTACAGGGTGGACTGAAGCTTTCTTT.

This clonotype was seen many times. The chain is built from TRBV7-6 and TRBJ2-3, with D perhaps TRBD1 or TRBD2 (6 bases each). The germline CDR1 and CDR2 sequences are SGHVS and FNYEAQ. The V gene lost 6 bases and the J gene lost 1 base, with 14 bases spanning the gap. This CDR3 has 15 amino acids. CDR3 in DNA: TGTGCCAGCAGTCTCGTGGAGGGGGGCACAGATACGCAGTATTTT. Its protein product is CASSLVEGGTDTQYF.

V usage is TRBV27 and J usage is TRBJ2-7; D gene ambiguous. Germline loops: CDR1 MNHEY, CDR2 SMNVEV (reference sequence). The V and J ends lost 4 bases and 1 base respectively, with 11 bases between them. This CDR3 spans 14 amino acids. The CDR3, as DNA: TGTGCCAGCAGTTCGGGTGTGGGATCCTACGAGCAGTACGTC. This codes for CASSSGVGSYEQYV.

This clonotype was counted once. A much larger clonotype is one base distant, so this may be a read error. The V call is TRBV12-3 or TRBV12-4, the J call TRBJ2-2; 7 nucleotides agree with TRBD1. The CDR3 extends over 16 amino acids. The CDR3 loop is CASSSDRETNTGEMFF. CDR3 coding DNA: TGTGCCAGCAGTTCAGACAGGGAGACGAACACCGGGGAGATGTTTTTT.